The present TCR beta chain was sequenced within a study of blood T cell repertoires in COVID-19. Whole-study context: Samples taken during acute and convalescent COVID-19 were collected in the United States, Italy and Spain. PBMCs, B-cell-depleted T cells, or T cells were the source of the cDNA or gDNA that made up the material.

Methods used by the authors: Nucleated cell number was recorded as an estimate derived from reference gene primer amplification. TCRdb keeps only in-frame clones here, not all; method: immunoSEQ multiplex PCR. From that table come the V and J calls and clone size; the DNA was used to work out D and trimming. The sample lists around 200,000 clones, 65% to 85% occurring once. The CDR3 is made up of 14 amino acids. CDR1 is SQVTM, CDR2 ANQGSEA, per germline. Trimming removed 3 bases from V and 6 bases from J, with 15 bases in between. The receptor was isolated from a woman between 50 and 59 years old with acute or convalescent COVID-19. The sample consisted of peripheral blood. V usage is TRBV29-1 and J usage is TRBJ2-4; possibly TRBD2 for D (5 bases). The CDR3 coding sequence is TGCAGCGTTGAGAGGGCAGGACTTACAAACATTCAGTACTTC. Protein: CSVERAGLTNIQYF.